The 28 T cell receptor beta chains below were found in one sample sequenced in a study of blood T cells in healthy people across ages. With a J-beta primer mix and a sample-barcoded 5' primer, a second PCR ran about 7 to 11 cycles. TCRdb passed the 5' RACE reads through MiXCR, listing each CDR3 protein once. There are about 1,400,000 distinct CDR3 sequences in the sample; 55% to 75% occur only once, and roughly 6.3% lies in the top ten. Sequencing was performed on blood. The receptors come from a young man in good health.

This chain joins TRBV3-1 and TRBJ2-3, with 9 bases fitting TRBD2. The CDR3 runs 17 residues. The V and J ends lost 2 bases and 2 bases, in that order; junction bases with no gene match: 8. The germline gives CDR1 LGHDT, CDR2 YNNKEL (reference sequence). The CDR3 DNA is TGTGCCAGCAGCCAATCTCGGTCTAGCGGGGCCACAGATACGCAGTATTTT. Protein sequence: CASSQSRSSGATDTQYF.

The chain is built from TRBV6-5 and TRBJ1-2; D ambiguous. The germline V and J ends were trimmed by 0 bases and 2 bases, with 7 bases remaining between them. Germline CDR1 is MNHEY and CDR2 is SVGAGI. The CDR3 has 14 residues. Written as DNA, the CDR3 is TGTGCCAGCAGTTACTCGGACGACAACTATGGCTACACCTTC. The encoded protein is CASSYSDDNYGYTF.

Only a few counts were recorded for this clonotype. The chain has TRBV6-5 and TRBJ2-1; 13 nucleotides agree with TRBD2. V gave up 1 base and J gave up 8 bases; unmatched junction bases: 2. The CDR3 is 15 amino acids. The V gene's germline CDR1 is MNHEY and CDR2 SVGAGI. CDR3 amino acids: CASSYYGLAGDEQFF. The CDR3 DNA is TGTGCCAGCAGTTACTACGGACTAGCGGGGGATGAGCAGTTCTTC.

This rearrangement joins TRBV6-5 to TRBJ2-6; TRBD2 agrees at 8 bases. With 0 bases clipped from V and 0 bases from J, the junction kept 4 bases outside the gene matches. This CDR3 has 18 amino acids. CDR1 is MNHEY and CDR2 is SVGAGI in the germline V gene. CDR3 DNA: TGTGCCAGCAGTTACTCGAGCGGGGGAAACTCTGGGGCCAACGTCCTGACTTTC. The encoded protein is CASSYSSGGNSGANVLTF.

The chain is built from TRBV7-9 and TRBJ2-1; 10 bases are shared with TRBD1. The J call is doubtful: the DNA matches TRBJ2-7 better. This CDR3 contains 14 residues. Germline values: CDR1 SEHNR, CDR2 FQNEAQ (reference sequence). The DNA for the CDR3 is TGTGCCAGCAGCTTCGGACAGGGGGTCAACGAGCAGTACTTC. Protein sequence: CASSFGQGVNEQYF.

The genes are TRBV6-5 and TRBJ2-4, with 10 bases aligning to TRBD2. The J call may be in error: the DNA end matches TRBJ2-7 better. This CDR3 comprises 16 residues. Germline V gene lookup returns CDR1 MNHEY and CDR2 SVGAGI. CDR3 loop: CASSPSRTSGYYEQYF. DNA for the CDR3: TGTGCCAGCAGTCCTTCTCGGACTAGCGGATACTACGAGCAGTACTTC.

This chain links TRBV16 with TRBJ2-5; no firm D call. V lost 0 bases and J 0 bases, leaving 8 bases between the germline ends. CDR3 length: 15 amino acids. The V gene's germline CDR1 is KGHSY and CDR2 FQNENV. The CDR3 DNA is TGTGCCAGCAGCCAATCGGTCGAGTACCAAGAGACCCAGTACTTC. It yields the protein CASSQSVEYQETQYF.

This clonotype was detected only once. CDR3 sequence reads: CASILPSYNEQFF. CDR3 bases: TGTGCCAGCATCCTTCCTTCCTACAATGAGCAGTTCTTC. The V and J genes are TRBV7-9 and TRBJ2-1; D not certain. The CDR3 covers 13 residues. From germline, CDR1 is SEHNR and CDR2 FQNEAQ (reference sequence). Trimming stripped 7 bases from V and 1 base from J, with 8 bases between.

This clonotype was observed a handful of times. The chain is built from TRBV4-2 and TRBJ2-1, with D hard to call. Trimming removed 1 base at V and 5 bases at J, with 12 bases between. This CDR3 has 15 amino acids. Per germline, CDR1 LGHNA and CDR2 YNFKEQ. This CDR3 is CASSQGAPADNEQFF. CDR3 coding DNA: TGTGCCAGCAGCCAAGGTGCGCCGGCCGACAATGAGCAGTTCTTC.

This CDR3 is CASSQGSGDYGYTF. The CDR3 coding sequence is TGCGCCAGCAGCCAAGGTTCAGGGGACTATGGCTACACCTTC. The genes are TRBV4-1 and TRBJ1-2, with D maybe TRBD1 (6 bases). CDR3 length: 14 residues. The germline V gene encodes CDR1 MGHRA and CDR2 YSYEKL. V was shortened by 1 base and J by 3 bases, with 9 bases between the two germline ends.

The J gene is TRBJ1-1, the V gene TRBV10-3; 7 bases map to TRBD1. The germline CDR1 and CDR2 sequences are ENHRY and SYGVKD. The CDR3 has 17 residues. Trimming cost V 0 bases and J 3 bases; bases outside gene matches: 10. The chain's CDR3 is CAISESESQGVDTEAFF. The CDR3 DNA is TGTGCCATCAGTGAGTCCGAGTCGCAGGGGGTAGACACTGAAGCTTTCTTT.

The V and J genes are TRBV25-1 and TRBJ1-2; 7 nucleotides align to TRBD1. The CDR3 covers 14 residues. Germline trimming cut 4 bases from V and 10 bases from J; bases unmatched to any gene: 12. Germline-derived CDR1 and CDR2 are MGHDK and SYGVNS. This CDR3 reads CASSVPGTEFPYTF. In DNA form, the CDR3 reads TGTGCCAGCAGTGTGCCCGGGACAGAGTTCCCCTACACCTTC.

The gene calls are TRBV2 and TRBJ1-2; TRBD1 matches at 7 bases. J gave up 4 bases and V 4 bases, and 9 bases lay outside the gene matches. The CDR3 runs to 15 residues. CDR1 and CDR2 (germline): SNHLY, FYNNEI. The CDR3 DNA follows: TGTGCCAGCAGTGCAAACCCGGGACAGATCTATGGCTACACCTTC. This encodes CASSANPGQIYGYTF.

This clonotype has only a few counts. V gene TRBV12-3 or TRBV12-4 combines with J gene TRBJ1-1; 8 bases are shared with TRBD1. Unmatched junction bases numbered 3, after V lost 5 bases and J lost 4 bases. The length of the CDR3 is 13 residues. Here the CDR3 reads CASSATGGTEAFF. Here the CDR3 DNA reads TGTGCCAGCAGTGCCACAGGGGGCACTGAAGCTTTCTTT.

This clonotype turned up a few times. This chain links TRBV28 with TRBJ2-1, with 13 bases aligning to TRBD2. CDR1 and CDR2 (germline): MDHEN, SYDVKM. The CDR3 is 16 residues long. Trimming took 6 bases from V and 9 from J; bases not matched to a gene: 11. CDR3 in DNA: TGTGCCAGCAGCAGCTTCGGGACTAGCGGGACGAGTGAGCAGTTCTTC. Its protein is CASSSFGTSGTSEQFF. Full variable domain (missing parts from reference TRBV28 and TRBJ2-1): DVKVTQSSRYLVKRTGEKVFLECVQDMDHENMFWYRQDPGLGLRLIYFSYDVKMKEKGDIPEGYSVSREKKERFSLILESASTNQTSMYLCASSSFGTSGTSEQFFGPGTRLTVL.

The J gene is TRBJ2-1, the V gene TRBV3-1, with D tentatively TRBD2 (6 bases). The V end was cut by 4 bases, the J end by 5 bases, with 30 bases between. CDR3 size: 20 residues. Germline assignment: CDR1 LGHDT and CDR2 YNNKEL (reference sequence). CDR3 residues: CASSLLRGRARRGDHNEQFF. The CDR3 nucleotides are TGTGCCAGCAGCCTCTTGCGGGGCAGGGCGAGACGTGGGGATCACAATGAGCAGTTCTTC.

This clonotype was recorded only once. The chain links TRBV27 to TRBJ2-5; no clear D gene. CDR1 and CDR2 (germline): MNHEY, SMNVEV (reference sequence). The CDR3 covers 15 residues. Between the trimmed V and J ends, which lost 6 bases and 5 bases, there was a span of 19 bases. The CDR3 is CASSATAQAGETQYF. CDR3 sequence (DNA): TGTGCCAGCAGCGCGACGGCCCAAGCTGGGGAGACCCAGTACTTC.

The sample holds a few counts of this clonotype. This chain uses TRBV20-1 with TRBJ2-7; D might be TRBD1 (6 bases). The CDR3 has 14 amino acids. CDR1 DFQATT and CDR2 SNEGSKA come from the germline V gene (reference sequence). V was cut by 2 bases and J by 3 bases, with 14 bases left in between. CDR3 region: CSARWGQGYYEQYF. CDR3 coding DNA: TGCAGTGCTAGATGGGGGCAGGGTTACTACGAGCAGTACTTC.

The chain couples TRBV7-2 to TRBJ2-6; 7 nucleotides line up with TRBD2. This CDR3 has 17 residues. CDR1 and CDR2 from the germline V gene are SGHTA and FQGNSA. The junction had 8 bases not matched to a gene; V was cut back by 2 bases and J by 4 bases. The DNA of the CDR3 is TGTGCCAGCAGCTTATCTGGGGGGAGGGCCGGGGCCAACGTCCTGACTTTC. This encodes CASSLSGGRAGANVLTF.

This clonotype has more than one count but fewer than ten. The gene calls are TRBV2 and TRBJ2-6; TRBD2 agrees at 7 bases. CDR3 size: 15 residues. V dropped 8 bases and J dropped 0; count of bases not matched to a gene: 4. CDR1 and CDR2 (germline): SNHLY, FYNNEI. The CDR3 nucleotides read TGTGCCAGCCAAAGGGAGGGCTCTGGGGCCAACGTCCTGACTTTC. Translating it yields CASQREGSGANVLTF.

The V gene is TRBV6-1, the J gene TRBJ2-3; 11 nucleotides line up with TRBD2. The germline V gene encodes CDR1 MNHNS and CDR2 SASEGT. The J segment lost 1 base and the V segment lost 7 bases, leaving 13 bases of the junction unmatched. This CDR3 spans 18 amino acids. The CDR3 reads CASTPLAGVELGTDTQYF. The CDR3 DNA sequence: TGTGCCAGCACTCCACTAGCGGGAGTTGAACTTGGCACAGATACGCAGTATTTT.

This chain connects TRBV20-1 to TRBJ1-2; perhaps TRBD1 as D (6 bases). V lost 1 base and J 7 bases, leaving 10 bases between the germline ends. The CDR3 runs 12 residues. Germline values: CDR1 DFQATT, CDR2 SNEGSKA (reference sequence). CDR3 bases: TGCAGTGCTAGAGCGGGGGCGCGTGGCTACACCTTC. Protein product: CSARAGARGYTF.

The rearrangement uses TRBV27 and TRBJ2-1; TRBD1 matches at 8 bases. Trimming took 8 bases from V and 6 from J; bases not matched to a gene: 3. Germline V lookup: CDR1 MNHEY, CDR2 SMNVEV (reference sequence). This CDR3 is built from 12 residues. CDR3 sequence reads: CASQGAGNEQFF. The CDR3 coding sequence is TGTGCCAGCCAGGGGGCGGGCAATGAGCAGTTCTTC.

This clonotype was counted a single time. The V gene is TRBV7-9, the J gene TRBJ1-4, with a weak D call TRBD1 (5 bases). The germline V gene has CDR1 SEHNR and CDR2 FQNEAQ (reference sequence). There are 14 residues in the CDR3. The ends were cut back, 8 bases at V and 11 bases at J, with 21 bases in the middle. The CDR3 nucleotides read TGTGCCAGCCGAAGGGACCAAAATAACGAGAAACTGTTTTTT. It is translated as CASRRDQNNEKLFF.

The genes are TRBV7-8 and TRBJ2-7; D is perhaps TRBD1 (6 bases). TRBJ2-5 explains the end of the DNA better; the J call may be wrong. The CDR3 is made up of 14 amino acids. Germline V lookup: CDR1 SGHVS, CDR2 FQNEAQ. The CDR3, as DNA: TGTGCCAGCAGCTTAGGACAGGCAACAGAGACCCAGTACTTC. Translating gives CASSLGQATETQYF.

In its sample, this clonotype was seen a few times. The J gene is TRBJ1-2, the V gene TRBV28; D gene unclear. The CDR3 contains 14 residues. The V end lost 5 bases, the J end lost 4 bases, and 14 bases lay between the germline ends. Germline V gene data show CDR1 as MDHEN and CDR2 as SYDVKM. The CDR3 protein is CASSPSGRSYGYTF. The CDR3 region has the DNA TGTGCCAGCAGTCCTTCGGGCCGATCCTATGGCTACACCTTC.

In its sample, this clonotype was seen a few times. V and J are TRBV4-3 and TRBJ2-4, with D perhaps TRBD1 or TRBD2 (6 bases each). The CDR3 is 15 residues long. Trimming removed 4 bases from V and 6 bases from J, with 16 bases in between. The germline V gene has CDR1 LGHNA and CDR2 YSLEER. The DNA for the CDR3 is TGCGCCAGCAGCCCAGTAGGGGGGCCGGGAAACATTCAGTACTTC. This encodes CASSPVGGPGNIQYF.

The V gene is TRBV27, the J gene TRBJ2-3, with 9 bases aligning to TRBD2. This CDR3 contains 15 residues. The V gene's germline CDR1 is MNHEY and CDR2 SMNVEV (reference sequence). V lost 3 bases to trimming and J lost 2 bases; unmatched junction nucleotides: 3. Here the CDR3 DNA reads TGTGCCAGCAGTTTTGGCGGGAGGGCCACAGATACGCAGTATTTT. Translating gives CASSFGGRATDTQYF.